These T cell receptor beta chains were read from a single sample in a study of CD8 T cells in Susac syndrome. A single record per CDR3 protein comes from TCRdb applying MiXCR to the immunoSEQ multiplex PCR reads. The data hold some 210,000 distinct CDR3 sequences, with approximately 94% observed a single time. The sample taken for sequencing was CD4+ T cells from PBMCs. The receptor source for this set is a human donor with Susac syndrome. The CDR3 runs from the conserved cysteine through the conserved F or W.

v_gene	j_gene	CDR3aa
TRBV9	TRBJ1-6	CASSVGDRDNSPLHF
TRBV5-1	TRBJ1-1	CASSSRDRGPEAFF
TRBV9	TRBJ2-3	CASSVVGFGTDTQYF
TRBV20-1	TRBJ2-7	CSARAQDGQGPYEQYF
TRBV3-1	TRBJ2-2	CASSQALAGGGELFF
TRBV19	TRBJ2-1	CASRTTTSRDEQFF
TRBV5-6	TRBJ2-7	CASSSNPYRDWSYEQYF
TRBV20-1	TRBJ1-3	CSARDLTGRAHSGNTIYF
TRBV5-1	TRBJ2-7	CASSLEGQASYEQYF
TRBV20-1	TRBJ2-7	CSAYNRGERDEQYF
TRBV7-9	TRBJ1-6	CASSSGGEGSPLHF
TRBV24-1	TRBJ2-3	CATSDLQAGEADTQYF
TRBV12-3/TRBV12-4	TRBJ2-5	CASSPRTGEETQYF